This T cell receptor beta chain is from a study of shared clonotypes between healthy human individuals. Background on the study: Serving as donors were a couple of women and three men, whose ages spanned 18 to 49.

V was pared by 0 bases and J by 7 bases, with 19 bases between. This CDR3 has 17 residues. Germline V gene data show CDR1 as MGHRA and CDR2 as YSYEKL. Authors' methods: Filtering differed for immunoSEQ, which gave only junction sequences without quality scores. The method was immunoSEQ multiplex PCR; TCRdb's version includes in-frame clones alone and lacks a portion of them. V, J and clone size are taken as reported in that table, and D and trimming were inferred from the DNA itself. The sample includes 2.3 million or so clones, more than 80% seen only once; the top ten take 0.39%. With respect to this clone: Its specificity is unknown.

Study observations and caveats: Sampling was confined to blood; repertoires within tissues likely differ.

Splitting the CD4+ cells yielded a CD45RA+ naive subset and a CD45RA-negative memory subset. Source material: naive CD4+ T cells from PBMCs. As to subset: CD45RA+ positively selected. The receptor's source is a young man in good health. Some clones in this sample may be carry-over from other donors' samples. The J gene is TRBJ2-4, the V gene TRBV4-1; D perhaps matches TRBD1 (6 bases). The CDR3 coding sequence is TGCGCCAGCAGCCAAGATCGTGGGGCCCTGGGGGCGAACATTCAGTACTTC. Its protein is CASSQDRGALGANIQYF.